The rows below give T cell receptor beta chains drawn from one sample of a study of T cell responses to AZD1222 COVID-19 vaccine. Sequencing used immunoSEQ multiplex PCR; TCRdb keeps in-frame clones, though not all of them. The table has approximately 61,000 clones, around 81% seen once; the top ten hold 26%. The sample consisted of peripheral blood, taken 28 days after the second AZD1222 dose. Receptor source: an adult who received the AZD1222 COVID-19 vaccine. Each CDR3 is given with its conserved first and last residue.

CASSYTGRSYGYTF | TRBJ1-2 | 14 | TRBV6-5
CASSEVASSYEQYF | TRBJ2-7 | 14 | TRBV2
CASSRASGAYNEQFF | TRBJ2-1 | 15 | TRBV19
CASSLELGGAFF | TRBJ1-1 | 12 | TRBV28
CASSEYTTLLNTEAFF | TRBJ1-1 | 16 | TRBV6-1
CASSGVGATGELFF | TRBJ2-2 | 14 | TRBV6-2/TRBV6-3
CASSLGGQAGAYEQYF | TRBJ2-7 | 16 | TRBV5-4
CASSYLTSGKEQFF | TRBJ2-1 | 14 | TRBV6-2/TRBV6-3
CAISPGTLSSYEQYF | TRBJ2-7 | 15 | TRBV10-3
CASSRGTYEQYF | TRBJ2-7 | 12 | TRBV12-3/TRBV12-4
CASSTLTASGRFQETQYF | TRBJ2-5 | 18 | TRBV19
CATSRGTGTDTQYF | TRBJ2-3 | 14 | TRBV15
CASSFGGTNTGELFF | TRBJ2-2 | 15 | TRBV27
CASSSPTGGVTGNTIYF | TRBJ1-3 | 17 | TRBV28
CASSPGLPQETQYF | TRBJ2-5 | 14 | TRBV18
CASRYNRESSPLHF | TRBJ1-6 | 14 | TRBV2
CASSFYGTGGYEQYF | TRBJ2-7 | 15 | TRBV13
CASSFGRRYNSPLHF | TRBJ1-6 | 15 | TRBV11-2
CASSQVGGNNQPQHF | TRBJ1-5 | 15 | TRBV18
CASSPPAGGPYNEQFF | TRBJ2-1 | 16 | TRBV18
CASSPDRVGTGANVLTF | TRBJ2-6 | 17 | TRBV18
CASSLQAGTSGTYNEQFF | TRBJ2-1 | 18 | TRBV11-2
CASSPQGGGGMSGANVLTF | TRBJ2-6 | 19 | TRBV7-2
CASSLGRGSVEQYF | TRBJ2-7 | 14 | TRBV11-2
CASSYSGTGIAGELFF | TRBJ2-2 | 16 | TRBV6-5
CASSFLAGGYNEQFF | TRBJ2-1 | 15 | TRBV28
CASSYRQGAIGEQFF | TRBJ2-1 | 15 | TRBV7-2